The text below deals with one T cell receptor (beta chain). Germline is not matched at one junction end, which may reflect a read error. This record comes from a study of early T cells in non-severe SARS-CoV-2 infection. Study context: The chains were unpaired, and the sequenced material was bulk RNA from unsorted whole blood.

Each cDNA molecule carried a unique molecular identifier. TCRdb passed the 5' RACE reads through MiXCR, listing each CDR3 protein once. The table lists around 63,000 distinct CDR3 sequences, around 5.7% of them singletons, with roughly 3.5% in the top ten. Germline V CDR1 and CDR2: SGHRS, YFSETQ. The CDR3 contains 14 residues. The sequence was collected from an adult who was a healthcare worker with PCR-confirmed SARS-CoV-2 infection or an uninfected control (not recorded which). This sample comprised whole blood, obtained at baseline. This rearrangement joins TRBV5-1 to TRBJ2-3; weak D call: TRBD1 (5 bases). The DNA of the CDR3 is TGCGTCAGCAGCTTGGGGCGTCCGGAAGATACGCAGTATTTT. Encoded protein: CVSSLGRPEDTQYF. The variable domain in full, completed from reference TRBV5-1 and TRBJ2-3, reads KAGVTQTPRYLIKTRGQQVTLSCSPISGHRSVSWYQQTPGQGLQFLFEYFSETQRNKGNFPGRFSGRQFSNSRSEMNVSTLELGDSALYLCVSSLGRPEDTQYFGPGTRLTVL.